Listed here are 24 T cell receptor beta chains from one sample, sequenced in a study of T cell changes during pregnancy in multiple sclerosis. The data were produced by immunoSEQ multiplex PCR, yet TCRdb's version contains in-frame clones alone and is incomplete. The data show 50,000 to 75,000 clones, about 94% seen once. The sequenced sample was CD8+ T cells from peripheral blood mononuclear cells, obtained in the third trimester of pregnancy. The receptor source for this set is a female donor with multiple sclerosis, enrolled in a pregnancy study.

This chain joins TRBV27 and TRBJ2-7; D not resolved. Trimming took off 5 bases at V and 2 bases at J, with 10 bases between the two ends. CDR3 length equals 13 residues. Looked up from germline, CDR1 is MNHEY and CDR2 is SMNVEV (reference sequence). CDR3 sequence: CASSLQGAYEQYF. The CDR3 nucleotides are TGTGCCAGCAGTCTTCAAGGAGCCTACGAGCAGTACTTC.

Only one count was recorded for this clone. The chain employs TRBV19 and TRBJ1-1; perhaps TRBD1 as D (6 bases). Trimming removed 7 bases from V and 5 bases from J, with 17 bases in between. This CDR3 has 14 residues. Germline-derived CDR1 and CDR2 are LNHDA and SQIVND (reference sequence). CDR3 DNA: TGTGCCAGTACCGTAGGCAGGGGTCCGACTGAAGCTTTCTTT. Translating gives CASTVGRGPTEAFF. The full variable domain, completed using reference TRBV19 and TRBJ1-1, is DGGITQSPKYLFRKEGQNVTLSCEQNLNHDAMYWYRQDPGQGLRLIYYSQIVNDFQKGDIAEGYSVSREKKESFPLTVTSAQKNPTAFYLCASTVGRGPTEAFFGQGTRLTVV.

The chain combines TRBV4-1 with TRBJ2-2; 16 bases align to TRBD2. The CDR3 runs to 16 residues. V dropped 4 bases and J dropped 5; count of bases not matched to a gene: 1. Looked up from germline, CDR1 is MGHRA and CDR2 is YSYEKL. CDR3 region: CASSRGLAGGTGELFF. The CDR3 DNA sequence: TGCGCCAGCAGCCGGGGACTAGCGGGAGGGACCGGGGAGCTGTTTTTT.

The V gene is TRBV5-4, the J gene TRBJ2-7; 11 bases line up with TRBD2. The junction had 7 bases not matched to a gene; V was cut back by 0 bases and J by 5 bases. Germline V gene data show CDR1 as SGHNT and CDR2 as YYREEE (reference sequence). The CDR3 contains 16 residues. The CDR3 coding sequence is TGTGCCAGCAGCTTGGAACTAGCGGGAGTCCGCGACGAGCAGTACTTC. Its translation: CASSLELAGVRDEQYF. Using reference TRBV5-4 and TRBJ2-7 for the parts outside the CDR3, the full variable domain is ETGVTQSPTHLIKTRGQQVTLRCSSQSGHNTVSWYQQALGQGPQFIFQYYREEENGRGNFPPRFSGLQFPNYSSELNVNALELDDSALYLCASSLELAGVRDEQYFGPGTRLTVT.

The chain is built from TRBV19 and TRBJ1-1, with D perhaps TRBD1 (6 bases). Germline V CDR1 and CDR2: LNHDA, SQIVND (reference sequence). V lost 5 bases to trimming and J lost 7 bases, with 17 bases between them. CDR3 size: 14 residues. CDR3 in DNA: TGTGCCAGTAGTTCCCGGACAGAGACCGTTGAAGCTTTCTTT. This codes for CASSSRTETVEAFF.

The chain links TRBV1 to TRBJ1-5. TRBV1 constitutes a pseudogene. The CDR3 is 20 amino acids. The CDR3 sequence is CTSSQEPTLISALLRQPQHF. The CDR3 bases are TGCACCAGCAGCCAAGAACCGACTTTGATCAGCGCCCTACTAAGGCAGCCCCAGCATTTT.

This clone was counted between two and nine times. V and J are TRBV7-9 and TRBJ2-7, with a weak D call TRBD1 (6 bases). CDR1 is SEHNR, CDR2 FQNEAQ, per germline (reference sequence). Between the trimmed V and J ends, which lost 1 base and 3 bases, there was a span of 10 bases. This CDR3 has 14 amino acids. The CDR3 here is CASSLGQAYYEQYF. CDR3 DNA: TGTGCCAGCAGCTTAGGACAGGCTTACTACGAGCAGTACTTC.

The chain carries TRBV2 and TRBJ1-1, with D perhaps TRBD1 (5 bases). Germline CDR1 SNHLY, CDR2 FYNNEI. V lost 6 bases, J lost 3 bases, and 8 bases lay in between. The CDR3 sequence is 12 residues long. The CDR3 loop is CASRAGYTEAFF. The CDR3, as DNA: TGTGCCAGCAGAGCAGGGTACACTGAAGCTTTCTTT.

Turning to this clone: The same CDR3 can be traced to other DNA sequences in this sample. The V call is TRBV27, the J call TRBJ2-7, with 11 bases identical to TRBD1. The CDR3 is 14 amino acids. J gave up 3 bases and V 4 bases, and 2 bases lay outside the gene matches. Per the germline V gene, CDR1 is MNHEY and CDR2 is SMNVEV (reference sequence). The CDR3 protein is CASSWGTGGYEQYF. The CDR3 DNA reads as TGTGCCAGCAGTTGGGGGACAGGGGGCTACGAGCAGTACTTC.

The CDR3 loop reads CASRPPGLPYEQYF. The CDR3 DNA reads TGTGCCAGCAGACCCCCGGGACTCCCCTACGAGCAGTACTTC. This rearrangement joins TRBV7-2 to TRBJ2-7; D is possibly TRBD2 (6 bases). The CDR3 extends over 14 amino acids. The V end was cut by 6 bases, the J end by 2 bases, with 14 bases between. Germline V gives CDR1 SGHTA, CDR2 FQGNSA.

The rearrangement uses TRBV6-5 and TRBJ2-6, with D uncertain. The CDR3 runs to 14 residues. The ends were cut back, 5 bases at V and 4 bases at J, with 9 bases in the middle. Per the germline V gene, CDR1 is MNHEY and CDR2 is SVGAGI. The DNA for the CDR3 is TGTGCCAGCAGTGAGGTTACCGGGGCCAACGTCCTGACTTTC. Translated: CASSEVTGANVLTF.

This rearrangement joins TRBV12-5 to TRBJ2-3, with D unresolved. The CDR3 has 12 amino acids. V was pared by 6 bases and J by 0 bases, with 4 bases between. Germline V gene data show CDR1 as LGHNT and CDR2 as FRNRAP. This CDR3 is CASGRSTDTQYF. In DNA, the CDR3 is TGTGCTAGTGGCCGTAGCACAGATACGCAGTATTTT. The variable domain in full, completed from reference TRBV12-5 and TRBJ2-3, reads DARVTQTPRHKVTEMGQEVTMRCQPILGHNTVFWYRQTMMQGLELLAYFRNRAPLDDSGMPKDRFSAEMPDATLATLKIQPSEPRDSAVYFCASGRSTDTQYFGPGTRLTVL.

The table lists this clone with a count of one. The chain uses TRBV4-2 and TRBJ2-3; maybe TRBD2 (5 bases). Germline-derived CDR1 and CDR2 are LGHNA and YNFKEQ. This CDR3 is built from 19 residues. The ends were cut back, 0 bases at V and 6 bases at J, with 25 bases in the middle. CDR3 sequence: CASSQEALYSGFLPDTQYF. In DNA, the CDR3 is TGTGCCAGCAGCCAAGAGGCTCTCTACAGCGGTTTTTTGCCCGATACGCAGTATTTT.

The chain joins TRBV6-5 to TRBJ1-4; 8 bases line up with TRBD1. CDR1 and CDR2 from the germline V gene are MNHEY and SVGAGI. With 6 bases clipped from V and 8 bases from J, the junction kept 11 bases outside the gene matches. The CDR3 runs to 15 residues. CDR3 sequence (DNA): TGTGCCAGCAGGCCCCGTGTCAGGGGGCAGGAAAAACTGTTTTTT. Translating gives CASRPRVRGQEKLFF.

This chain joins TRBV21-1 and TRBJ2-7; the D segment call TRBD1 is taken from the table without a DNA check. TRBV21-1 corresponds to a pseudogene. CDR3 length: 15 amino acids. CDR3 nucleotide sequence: TGTGCCAGCAGCCTTCGACAGTACTACTCCTACGAGCAGTACTTC. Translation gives CASSLRQYYSYEQYF.

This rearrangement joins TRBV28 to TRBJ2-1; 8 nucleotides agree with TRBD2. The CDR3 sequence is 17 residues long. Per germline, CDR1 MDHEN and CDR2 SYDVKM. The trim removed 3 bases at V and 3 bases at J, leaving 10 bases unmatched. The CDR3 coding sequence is TGTGCCAGCAGTTTGGGGCAGCCGGCGGGGGGCTACAATGAGCAGTTCTTC. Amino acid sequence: CASSLGQPAGGYNEQFF.

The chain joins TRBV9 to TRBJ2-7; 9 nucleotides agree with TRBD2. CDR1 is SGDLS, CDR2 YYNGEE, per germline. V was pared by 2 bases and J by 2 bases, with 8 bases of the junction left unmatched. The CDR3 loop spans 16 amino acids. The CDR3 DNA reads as TGTGCCAGCAGCGTTCCCCCTAGCGGGACTCCCTACGAGCAGTACTTC. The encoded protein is CASSVPPSGTPYEQYF. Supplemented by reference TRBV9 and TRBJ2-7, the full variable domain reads DSGVTQTPKHLITATGQRVTLRCSPRSGDLSVYWYQQSLDQGLQFLIQYYNGEERAKGNILERFSAQQFPDLHSELNLSSLELGDSALYFCASSVPPSGTPYEQYFGPGTRLTVT.

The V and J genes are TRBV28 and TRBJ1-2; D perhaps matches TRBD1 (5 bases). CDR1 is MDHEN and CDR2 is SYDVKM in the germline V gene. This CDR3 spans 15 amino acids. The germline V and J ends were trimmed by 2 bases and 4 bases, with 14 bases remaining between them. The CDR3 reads CASSLIQGSSYGYTF. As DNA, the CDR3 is TGTGCCAGCAGTTTAATTCAGGGTTCGAGCTATGGCTACACCTTC.

The CDR3 DNA reads TGTGCCAGCAGTTTGGCCGGGTGGAACACTGAAGCTTTCTTT. Amino acids: CASSLAGWNTEAFF. The chain has TRBV28 and TRBJ1-1; no definite D call. V was cut by 3 bases and J by 1 base, with 9 bases left in between. The CDR3 runs to 14 residues. CDR1 and CDR2 from the germline V gene are MDHEN and SYDVKM.

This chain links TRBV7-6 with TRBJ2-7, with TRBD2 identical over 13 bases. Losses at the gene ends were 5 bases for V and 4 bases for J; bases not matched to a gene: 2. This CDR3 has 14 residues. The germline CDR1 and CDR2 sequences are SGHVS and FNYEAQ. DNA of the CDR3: TGTGCCAGCAGCGTGACTAGCGGGGGGTACGAGCAGTACTTC. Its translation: CASSVTSGGYEQYF.

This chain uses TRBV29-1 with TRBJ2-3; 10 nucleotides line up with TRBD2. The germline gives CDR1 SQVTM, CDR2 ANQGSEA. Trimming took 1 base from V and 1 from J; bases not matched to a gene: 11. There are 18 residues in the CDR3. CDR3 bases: TGCAGCGTTGAAGGTCTGATGGGGACTAGCGTACGCACAGATACGCAGTATTTT. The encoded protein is CSVEGLMGTSVRTDTQYF.

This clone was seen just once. The CDR3, as DNA: TGTGCCAGCAGCTTAACTGGGTCAGGACTAGCGATGAACGAGCAGTACTTC. Its protein is CASSLTGSGLAMNEQYF. The V call is TRBV7-3, the J call TRBJ2-7; 9 nucleotides align to TRBD2. Unmatched junction bases numbered 11, after V lost 0 bases and J lost 5 bases. This CDR3 has 17 residues. Germline V lookup: CDR1 SGHTA, CDR2 FQGTGA.

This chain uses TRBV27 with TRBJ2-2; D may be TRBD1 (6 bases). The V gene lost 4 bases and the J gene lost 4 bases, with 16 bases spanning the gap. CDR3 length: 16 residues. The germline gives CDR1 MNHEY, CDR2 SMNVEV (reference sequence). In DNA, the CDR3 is TGTGCCAGCAGTTCCCCTGGGGGCAGGGGCACCGGGGAGCTGTTTTTT. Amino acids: CASSSPGGRGTGELFF.

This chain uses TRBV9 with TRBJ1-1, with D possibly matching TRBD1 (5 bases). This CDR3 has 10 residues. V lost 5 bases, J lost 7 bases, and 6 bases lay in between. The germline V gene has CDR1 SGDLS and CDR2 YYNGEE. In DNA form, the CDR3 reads TGTGCCAGCAGGGACAATGAAGCTTTCTTT. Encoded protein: CASRDNEAFF.